The clone carrying this T cell receptor (beta chain) was detected a few times. These data belong to a study of early T cells in non-severe SARS-CoV-2 infection. TCRdb re-derived calls from the 5' RACE reads in MiXCR, one entry per CDR3 protein. Here the sample spans about 64,000 distinct CDR3 sequences, about 12% being singletons. This CDR3 has 12 residues. CDR1 is MDHEN and CDR2 is SYDVKM in the germline V gene. With 3 bases removed from V and 8 bases from J, the gap between germline ends came to 9 bases. Sequenced material: whole blood, taken at baseline. This sequence joins TRBV28 and TRBJ2-3; D is unclear. The receptor comes from an adult who was a healthcare worker with PCR-confirmed SARS-CoV-2 infection or an uninfected control (not recorded which). The CDR3 nucleotides are TGTGCCAGCAGTTTTCCGGACCCTACGCAGTATTTT. It translates to CASSFPDPTQYF.